Listed below are T cell receptor beta chains from one sample, sequenced in a study of identical twins. MiXCR was run by TCRdb on the 5' RACE reads, yielding one entry per CDR3 protein. This table holds approximately 300,000 distinct CDR3 sequences, roughly 9% found once. These sequences were also reported in another study, on yellow fever vaccine responses in identical twins.

Source material: CD8+ T cells sorted from blood. These receptors were taken from a woman aged 18-29 years in good health. Both conserved end residues are trimmed from each CDR3. Fields, in order: CDR3 length, J gene, V gene, CDR3 protein.

len: 11
j_gene: TRBJ2-1
v_gene: TRBV20-1
CDR3aa: SVTLTPYNEQF

len: 15
j_gene: TRBJ2-6
v_gene: TRBV5-4
CDR3aa: ASSRDTLPTGANVLT

len: 8
j_gene: TRBJ1-1
v_gene: TRBV29-1
CDR3aa: SVGVTEAF

len: 12
j_gene: TRBJ2-3
v_gene: TRBV27
CDR3aa: AISAGRSTDTQY

len: 14
j_gene: TRBJ2-1
v_gene: TRBV7-9
CDR3aa: ASSSPGAPEANEQF

len: 11
j_gene: TRBJ1-4
v_gene: TRBV20-1
CDR3aa: SARTGANEKLF

len: 14
j_gene: TRBJ1-4
v_gene: TRBV7-9
CDR3aa: ASSASLDGTNEKLF

len: 13
j_gene: TRBJ2-1
v_gene: TRBV7-9
CDR3aa: ASSPQGPGADEQF

len: 12
j_gene: TRBJ2-5
v_gene: TRBV20-1
CDR3aa: SARREGGWETQY

len: 12
j_gene: TRBJ1-3
v_gene: TRBV29-1
CDR3aa: SIRAARAGNTIY

len: 12
j_gene: TRBJ2-2
v_gene: TRBV3-1
CDR3aa: ASSQEGHPGELF

len: 14
j_gene: TRBJ2-7
v_gene: TRBV28
CDR3aa: ATQKAWGQGGYEQY

len: 10
j_gene: TRBJ1-5
v_gene: TRBV6-2/TRBV6-3
CDR3aa: ASSHIRQDQH

len: 13
j_gene: TRBJ2-1
v_gene: TRBV28
CDR3aa: ASGMIAGPDNEQF

len: 12
j_gene: TRBJ2-7
v_gene: TRBV6-2/TRBV6-3
CDR3aa: ASSYPTSIYEQY

len: 13
j_gene: TRBJ2-1
v_gene: TRBV4-3
CDR3aa: ASSQGTSGDNEQF

len: 11
j_gene: TRBJ2-5
v_gene: TRBV28
CDR3aa: ASSLQVVETQY

len: 11
j_gene: TRBJ2-7
v_gene: TRBV20-1
CDR3aa: SARRGASYEQY

len: 14
j_gene: TRBJ1-2
v_gene: TRBV27
CDR3aa: ASSLLGDRGDYGYT

len: 15
j_gene: TRBJ2-5
v_gene: TRBV5-1
CDR3aa: ASSSDDDRVGRETQY

len: 12
j_gene: TRBJ1-5
v_gene: TRBV24-1
CDR3aa: ATSPTGEVQPQH

len: 11
j_gene: TRBJ2-5
v_gene: TRBV4-2
CDR3aa: AAGDRGPKTQY

len: 13
j_gene: TRBJ2-3
v_gene: TRBV10-3
CDR3aa: AISEPGTDTDTQY

len: 14
j_gene: TRBJ1-6
v_gene: TRBV6-5
CDR3aa: ASSESSASYNSPLH

len: 11
j_gene: TRBJ2-7
v_gene: TRBV15
CDR3aa: ATSSGRGGEQY

len: 13
j_gene: TRBJ2-3
v_gene: TRBV30
CDR3aa: AWTLGAGSTDTQY

len: 12
j_gene: TRBJ2-7
v_gene: TRBV12-3/TRBV12-4
CDR3aa: ASSLGTGWYEQY

len: 14
j_gene: TRBJ2-1
v_gene: TRBV6-1
CDR3aa: ASSRLFSSSYNEQF

len: 13
j_gene: TRBJ2-1
v_gene: TRBV2
CDR3aa: ASKRGTSGYNEQF

len: 13
j_gene: TRBJ2-1
v_gene: TRBV9
CDR3aa: ASSSSGAPYNEQF

len: 13
j_gene: TRBJ2-2
v_gene: TRBV7-9
CDR3aa: ASSPKDRATGELF

len: 14
j_gene: TRBJ2-4
v_gene: TRBV6-1
CDR3aa: ASSDNQHLAKNIQY

len: 14
j_gene: TRBJ1-5
v_gene: TRBV5-8
CDR3aa: ASSLSGSSSNQPQH

len: 12
j_gene: TRBJ2-7
v_gene: TRBV3-1
CDR3aa: ASSQVGSSYEQY

len: 12
j_gene: TRBJ2-7
v_gene: TRBV20-1
CDR3aa: SARGGREVHEQY

len: 13
j_gene: TRBJ2-1
v_gene: TRBV20-1
CDR3aa: SAREEGGFTSEQF

len: 13
j_gene: TRBJ2-1
v_gene: TRBV11-2
CDR3aa: ASSYRDRDGDEQF

len: 15
j_gene: TRBJ2-3
v_gene: TRBV12-3/TRBV12-4
CDR3aa: ASSCTSGGAFTDTQY

len: 12
j_gene: TRBJ2-7
v_gene: TRBV20-1
CDR3aa: SAKDRWEPYEQY

len: 6
j_gene: TRBJ1-1
v_gene: TRBV29-1
CDR3aa: SVGTAF

len: 14
j_gene: TRBJ2-1
v_gene: TRBV20-1
CDR3aa: SARRLAGLSGDEQF

len: 12
j_gene: TRBJ2-5
v_gene: TRBV10-3
CDR3aa: AISESWQDKTQY

len: 14
j_gene: TRBJ2-5
v_gene: TRBV18
CDR3aa: ASSPPVADYQETQY

len: 13
j_gene: TRBJ2-7
v_gene: TRBV7-9
CDR3aa: ASSPPSGIVYEQY